This T cell receptor beta chain was captured in a study of blood T cell repertoires in COVID-19. Study details: PBMCs, B-cell-depleted T cells, or T cells were the source of the cDNA or gDNA that made up the material.

Generated by immunoSEQ multiplex PCR, the TCRdb table keeps only in-frame clones and is missing some. The sample yields about 260,000 clones, about 85% seen once. Trimming took off 2 bases at V and 0 bases at J, with 4 bases between the two ends. Germline V gene lookup returns CDR1 KGHSH and CDR2 LQKENI. This CDR3 has 14 residues. Participant ages covered roughly 18 to 89 years across 24 US areas. Either two negative PCRs, clearance, or symptom resolution qualified Cohort 3 donors as recovered. The sequenced sample was PBMCs or T cells enriched from blood (not recorded which). This receptor was taken from a woman aged 50 to 60 who had recovered from COVID-19. The rearrangement links TRBV18 to TRBJ2-2; D call uncertain. In DNA form, the CDR3 reads TGTGCCAGCTCACCAAACACGAACACCGGGGAGCTGTTTTTT. Protein product: CASSPNTNTGELFF.